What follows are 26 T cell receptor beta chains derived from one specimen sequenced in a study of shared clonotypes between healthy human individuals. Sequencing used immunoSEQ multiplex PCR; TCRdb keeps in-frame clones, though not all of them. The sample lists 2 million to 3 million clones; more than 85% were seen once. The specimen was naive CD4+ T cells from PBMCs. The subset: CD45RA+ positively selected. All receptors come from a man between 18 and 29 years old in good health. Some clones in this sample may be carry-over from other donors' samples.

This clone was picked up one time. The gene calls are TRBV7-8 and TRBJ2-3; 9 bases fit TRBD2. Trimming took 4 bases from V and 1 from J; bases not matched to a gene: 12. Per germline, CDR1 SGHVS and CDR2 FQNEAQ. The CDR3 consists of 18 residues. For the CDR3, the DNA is TGTGCCAGCAGCTCCGGGGCTAGCGGGGTCGCGGGCACAGATACGCAGTATTTT. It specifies CASSSGASGVAGTDTQYF.

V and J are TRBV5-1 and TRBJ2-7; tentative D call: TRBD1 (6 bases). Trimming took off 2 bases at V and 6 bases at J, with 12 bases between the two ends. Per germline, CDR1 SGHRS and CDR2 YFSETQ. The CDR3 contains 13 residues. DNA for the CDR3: TGCGCCAGCAGCTTCGTGGGGGCGGGCGAGCAGTACTTC. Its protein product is CASSFVGAGEQYF. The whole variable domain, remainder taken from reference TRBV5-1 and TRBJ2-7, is KAGVTQTPRYLIKTRGQQVTLSCSPISGHRSVSWYQQTPGQGLQFLFEYFSETQRNKGNFPGRFSGRQFSNSRSEMNVSTLELGDSALYLCASSFVGAGEQYFGPGTRLTVT.

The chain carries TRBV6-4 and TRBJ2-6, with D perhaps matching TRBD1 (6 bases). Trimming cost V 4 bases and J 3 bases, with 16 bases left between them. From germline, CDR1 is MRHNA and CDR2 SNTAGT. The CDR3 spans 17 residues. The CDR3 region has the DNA TGTGCCAGCAGTGCGACAGGAGCTAGGGGTGGGGCCAACGTCCTGACTTTC. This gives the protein CASSATGARGGANVLTF.

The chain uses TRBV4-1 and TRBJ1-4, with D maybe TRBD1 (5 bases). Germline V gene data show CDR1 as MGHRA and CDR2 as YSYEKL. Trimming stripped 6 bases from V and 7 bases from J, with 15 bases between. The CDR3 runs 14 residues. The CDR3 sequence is CASSRTGVREKLFF. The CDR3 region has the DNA TGCGCCAGCAGTCGGACGGGGGTTCGTGAAAAACTGTTTTTT.

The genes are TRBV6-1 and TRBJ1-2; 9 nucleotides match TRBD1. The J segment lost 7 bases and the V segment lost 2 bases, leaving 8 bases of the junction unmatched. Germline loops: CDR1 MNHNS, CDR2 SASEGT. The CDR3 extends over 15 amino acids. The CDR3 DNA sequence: TGTGCCAGCAGTGAATACACAGGGGGCTTAAGTGGCTACACCTTC. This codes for CASSEYTGGLSGYTF.

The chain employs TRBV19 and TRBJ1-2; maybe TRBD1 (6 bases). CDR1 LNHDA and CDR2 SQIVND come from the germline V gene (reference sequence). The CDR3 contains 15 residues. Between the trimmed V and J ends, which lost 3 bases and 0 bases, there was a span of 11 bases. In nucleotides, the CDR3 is TGTGCCAGTAGTATGCGGGACACGGCTAACTATGGCTACACCTTC. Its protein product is CASSMRDTANYGYTF.

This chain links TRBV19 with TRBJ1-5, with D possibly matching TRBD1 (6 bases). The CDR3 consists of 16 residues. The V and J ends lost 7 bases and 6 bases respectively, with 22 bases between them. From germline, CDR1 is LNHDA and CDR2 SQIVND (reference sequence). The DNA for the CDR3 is TGTGCCAGTACCTCGGGACACCAAGCTGTGGGTCAGCCCCAGCATTTT. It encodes CASTSGHQAVGQPQHF.

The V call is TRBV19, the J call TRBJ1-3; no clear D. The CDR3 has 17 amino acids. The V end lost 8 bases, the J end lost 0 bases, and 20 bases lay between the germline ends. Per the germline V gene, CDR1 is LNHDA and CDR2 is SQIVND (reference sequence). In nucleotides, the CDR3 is TGTGCCAGTCAGCAGAGGGCCTCAAACCCCTCTGGAAACACCATATATTTT. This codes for CASQQRASNPSGNTIYF. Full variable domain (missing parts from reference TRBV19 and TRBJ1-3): DGGITQSPKYLFRKEGQNVTLSCEQNLNHDAMYWYRQDPGQGLRLIYYSQIVNDFQKGDIAEGYSVSREKKESFPLTVTSAQKNPTAFYLCASQQRASNPSGNTIYFGEGSWLTVV.

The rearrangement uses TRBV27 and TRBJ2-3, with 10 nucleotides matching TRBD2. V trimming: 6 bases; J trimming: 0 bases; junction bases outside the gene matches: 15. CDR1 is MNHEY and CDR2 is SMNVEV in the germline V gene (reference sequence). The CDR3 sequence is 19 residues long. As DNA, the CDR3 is TGTGCCAGCAGACGTACCCCCCCTAGCGGGAGTCGGAGCACAGATACGCAGTATTTT. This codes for CASRRTPPSGSRSTDTQYF.

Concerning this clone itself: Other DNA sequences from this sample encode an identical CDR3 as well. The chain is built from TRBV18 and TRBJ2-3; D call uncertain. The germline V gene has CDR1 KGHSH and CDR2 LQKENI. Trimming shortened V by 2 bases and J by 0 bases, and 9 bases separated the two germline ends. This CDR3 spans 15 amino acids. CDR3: CASSPRLGSTDTQYF. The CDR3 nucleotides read TGTGCCAGCTCACCAAGGTTAGGGAGCACAGATACGCAGTATTTT. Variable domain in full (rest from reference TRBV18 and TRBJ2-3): NAGVMQNPRHLVRRRGQEARLRCSPMKGHSHVYWYRQLPEEGLKFMVYLQKENIIDESGMPKERFSAEFPKEGPSILRIQQVVRGDSAAYFCASSPRLGSTDTQYFGPGTRLTVL.

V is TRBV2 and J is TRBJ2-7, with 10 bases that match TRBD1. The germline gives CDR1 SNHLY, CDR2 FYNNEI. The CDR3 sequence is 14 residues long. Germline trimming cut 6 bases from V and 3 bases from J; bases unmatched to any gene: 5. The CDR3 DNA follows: TGTGCCAGCAGAAGACAGGGGGCAATCTACGAGCAGTACTTC. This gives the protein CASRRQGAIYEQYF.

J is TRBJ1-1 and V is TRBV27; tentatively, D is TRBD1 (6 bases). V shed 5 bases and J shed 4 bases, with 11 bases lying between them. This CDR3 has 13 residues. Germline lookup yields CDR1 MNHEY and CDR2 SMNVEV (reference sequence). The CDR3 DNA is TGTGCCAGCAGTCAGGGGCGCGGCACTGAAGCTTTCTTT. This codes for CASSQGRGTEAFF.

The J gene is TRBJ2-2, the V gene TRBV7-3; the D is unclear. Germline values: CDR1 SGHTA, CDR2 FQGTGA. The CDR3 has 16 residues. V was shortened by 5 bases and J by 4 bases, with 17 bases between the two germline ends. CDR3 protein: CASSPTNRKSTGELFF. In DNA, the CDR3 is TGTGCCAGCAGCCCCACCAACCGGAAATCCACCGGGGAGCTGTTTTTT.

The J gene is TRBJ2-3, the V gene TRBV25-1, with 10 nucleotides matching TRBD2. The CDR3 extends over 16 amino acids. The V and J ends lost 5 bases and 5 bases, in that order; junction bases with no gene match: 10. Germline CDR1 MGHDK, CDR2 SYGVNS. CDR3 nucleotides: TGTGCCAGCAGTCACGGCGAGCGGGAGGGAGTAGATACGCAGTATTTT. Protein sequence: CASSHGEREGVDTQYF.

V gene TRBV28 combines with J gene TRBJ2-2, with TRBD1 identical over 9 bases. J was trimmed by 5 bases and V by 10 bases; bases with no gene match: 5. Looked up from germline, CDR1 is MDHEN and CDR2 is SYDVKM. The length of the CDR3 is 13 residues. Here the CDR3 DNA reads TGTGCCACCAAGACAGGGGGAACCGGGGAGCTGTTTTTT. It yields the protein CATKTGGTGELFF. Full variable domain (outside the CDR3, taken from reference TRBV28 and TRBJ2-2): DVKVTQSSRYLVKRTGEKVFLECVQDMDHENMFWYRQDPGLGLRLIYFSYDVKMKEKGDIPEGYSVSREKKERFSLILESASTNQTSMYLCATKTGGTGELFFGEGSRLTVL.

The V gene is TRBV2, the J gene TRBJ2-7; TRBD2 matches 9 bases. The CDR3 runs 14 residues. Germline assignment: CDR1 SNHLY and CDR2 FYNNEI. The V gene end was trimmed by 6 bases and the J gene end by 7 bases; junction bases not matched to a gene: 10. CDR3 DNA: TGTGCCAGCAGCGTTAGCGGGAGTGCGAGTGAGCAGTACTTC. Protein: CASSVSGSASEQYF.

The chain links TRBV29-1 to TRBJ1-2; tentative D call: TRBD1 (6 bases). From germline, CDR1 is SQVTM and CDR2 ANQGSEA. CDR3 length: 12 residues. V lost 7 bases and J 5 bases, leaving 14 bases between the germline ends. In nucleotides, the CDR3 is TGCAGCGCCAATGACCAGGGGTATGGCTACACCTTC. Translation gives CSANDQGYGYTF.

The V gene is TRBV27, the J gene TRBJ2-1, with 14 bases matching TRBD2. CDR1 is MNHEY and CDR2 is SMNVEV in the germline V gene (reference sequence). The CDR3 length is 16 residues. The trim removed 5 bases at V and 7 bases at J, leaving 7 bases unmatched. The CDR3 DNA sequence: TGTGCCAGCAGTCAGACTAGCGGGAGGGTAGGGAATGAGCAGTTCTTC. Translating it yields CASSQTSGRVGNEQFF.

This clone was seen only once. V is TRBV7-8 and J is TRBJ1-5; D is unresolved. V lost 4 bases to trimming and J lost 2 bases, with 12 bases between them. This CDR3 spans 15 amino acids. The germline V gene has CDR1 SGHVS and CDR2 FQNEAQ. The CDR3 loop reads CASSSGITGNQPQHF. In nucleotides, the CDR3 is TGTGCCAGCAGCTCAGGAATTACGGGCAATCAGCCCCAGCATTTT. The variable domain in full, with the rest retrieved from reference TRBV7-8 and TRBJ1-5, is GAGVSQSPRYKVAKRGQDVALRCDPISGHVSLFWYQQALGQGPEFLTYFQNEAQLDKSGLPSDRFFAERPEGSVSTLKIQRTQQEDSAVYLCASSSGITGNQPQHFGDGTRLSIL.

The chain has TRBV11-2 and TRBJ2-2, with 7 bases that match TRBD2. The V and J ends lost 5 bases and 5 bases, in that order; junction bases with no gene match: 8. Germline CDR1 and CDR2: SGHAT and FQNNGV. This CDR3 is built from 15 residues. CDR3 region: CASSAVLRGTGELFF. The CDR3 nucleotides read TGTGCCAGCAGCGCCGTCTTGCGGGGGACCGGGGAGCTGTTTTTT.

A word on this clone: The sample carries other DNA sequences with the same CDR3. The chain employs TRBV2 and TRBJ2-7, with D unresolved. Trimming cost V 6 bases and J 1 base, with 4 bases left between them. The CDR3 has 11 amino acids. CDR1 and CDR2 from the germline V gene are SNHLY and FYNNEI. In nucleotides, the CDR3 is TGTGCCAGCAGGTATTCCTACGAGCAGTACTTC. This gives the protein CASRYSYEQYF.

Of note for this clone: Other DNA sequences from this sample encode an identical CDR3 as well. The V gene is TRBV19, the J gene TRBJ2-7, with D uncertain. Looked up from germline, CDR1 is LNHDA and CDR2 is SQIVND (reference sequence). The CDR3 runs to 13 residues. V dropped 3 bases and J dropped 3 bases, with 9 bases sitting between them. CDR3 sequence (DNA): TGTGCCAGTAGTATCGGCAGCAGCTACGAGCAGTACTTC. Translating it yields CASSIGSSYEQYF.

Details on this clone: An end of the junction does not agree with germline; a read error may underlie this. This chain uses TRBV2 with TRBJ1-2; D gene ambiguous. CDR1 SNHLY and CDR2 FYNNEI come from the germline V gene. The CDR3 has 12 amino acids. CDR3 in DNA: TGTGCCAGCAGGGAAGGGCTCTCTGGCTACACCTTC. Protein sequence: CASREGLSGYTF.

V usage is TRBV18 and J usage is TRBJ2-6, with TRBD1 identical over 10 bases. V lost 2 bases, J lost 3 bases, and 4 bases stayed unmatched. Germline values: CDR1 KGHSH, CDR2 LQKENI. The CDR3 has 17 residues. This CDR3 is CASSPKDRGFGANVLTF. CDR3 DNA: TGTGCCAGCTCACCAAAGGACAGGGGGTTTGGGGCCAACGTCCTGACTTTC.

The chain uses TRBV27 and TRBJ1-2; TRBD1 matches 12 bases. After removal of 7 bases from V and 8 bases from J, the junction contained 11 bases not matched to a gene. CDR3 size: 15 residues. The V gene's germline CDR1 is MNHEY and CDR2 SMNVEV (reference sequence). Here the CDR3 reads CASTGPGQGAYGYTF. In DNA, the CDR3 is TGTGCCAGCACCGGACCGGGACAGGGGGCCTACGGCTACACCTTC.

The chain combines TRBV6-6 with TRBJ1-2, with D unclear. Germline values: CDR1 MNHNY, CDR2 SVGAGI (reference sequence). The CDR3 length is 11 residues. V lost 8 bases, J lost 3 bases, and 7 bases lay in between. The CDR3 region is CASWYYYGYTF. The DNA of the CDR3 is TGTGCCAGCTGGTACTACTATGGCTACACCTTC.